This T cell receptor (beta chain) is from a study of T cells in Graves' hyperthyroidism and ophthalmopathy. General study points: Stable hyperthyroidism was told apart from ophthalmopathy by a model built on 13 V-J features.

Newly diagnosed hyperthyroidism patients aged 18 to 65 years had disease lasting under 2 months. It was uncontrolled infection, other autoimmune disease, pregnancy or lactation that excluded patients. Diagnosing involved the use of clinical symptoms, serum thyroxine and TRAb, thyroid ultrasound and orbital computed tomography. TCR beta CDR3 region amplification was performed from RNA transcripts. With the HTBI primer set, the TCR CDR3 went through a first round of RT-PCR. TCRdb analysed the multiplex PCR reads with MiXCR anew, one entry per CDR3 protein. This sample has a few hundred thousand distinct CDR3 sequences, with around 42% found just once. Notes on this clonotype: The antigen is undetermined.

The V gene's germline CDR1 is KGHDR and CDR2 SFDVKD. The CDR3 sequence is 14 residues long. V is TRBV24-1 and J is TRBJ2-5; the match to TRBD2 covers 9 bases. The end of the DNA aligns better with TRBJ2-1, so the J call may be wrong. The receptor comes from a woman aged 18-29 years with Graves' hyperthyroidism. Input material: peripheral blood or thyroid tissue (not recorded which). This CDR3 reads CATSGTSVYNEQFF. The CDR3 bases are TGTGCCACCAGTGGGACTAGCGTCTACAATGAGCAGTTCTTC.